These T cell receptor beta chains were read from a single sample in a study of graft-versus-host responses after intestinal transplantation. Only in-frame clones appear in the TCRdb table, and some are missing; sequencing was by immunoSEQ multiplex PCR. The table records some 26,000 clones, roughly 95% of them present only once. This specimen consisted of PBMCs, obtained 156 days after intestinal transplant. The receptors originated from a human patient who received an intestinal transplant, so some T cells may come from the graft donor. CDR3s include the opening cysteine and the closing phenylalanine or tryptophan. Each record gives: D gene, V gene, clone size, J gene, CDR3 DNA, CDR3 protein. The D gene is left open where the match is weak. The size of a clone is reported for some rows only, either as once, few or many, or as a class for expanded clones.

>-|TRBV4-1|once|TRBJ2-7
TGCGCCAGCAGACCAGCGAACCGCCCTACCTACGAGCAGTACTTC
CASRPANRPTYEQYF
>-|TRBV7-2|-|TRBJ2-1
TGTGCCAGCAGCTTTTTCCTCTTCAGGGGTACGGGCAATGAGCAGTTCTTC
CASSFFLFRGTGNEQFF
>-|TRBV15|-|TRBJ2-3
TGTGCCACCAGCAGAGTGGGCACAGATACGCAGTATTTT
CATSRVGTDTQYF
>TRBD2|TRBV19|-|TRBJ2-1
TGTGCCAGTAGTAAAGCGGGGAGTAACTACAATGAGCAGTTCTTC
CASSKAGSNYNEQFF
>TRBD2|TRBV9|-|TRBJ2-7
TGTGCCAGCAGCGTCGGGGCGGGGGGAGGATACGAGCAGTACTTC
CASSVGAGGGYEQYF
>-|TRBV7-2|-|TRBJ1-1
TGTGCCAGCAGCTTAGGGCTGGGCATGAACACTGAAGCTTTCTTT
CASSLGLGMNTEAFF
>TRBD2|TRBV10-3|-|TRBJ2-7
TGTGCCATCAGTGAGGTCTGGGCGGGAGGGACCTACGAGCAGTACTTC
CAISEVWAGGTYEQYF
>-|TRBV19|-|TRBJ1-2
TGTGCCAGTAGTCCCTATGGCTACACCTTC
CASSPYGYTF
>TRBD1|TRBV5-6|once|TRBJ2-1
TGTGCCAGCAGCTTGTCACTCACAGGGGGTTACAATGAGCAGTTCTTC
CASSLSLTGGYNEQFF
>-|TRBV6-5|-|TRBJ1-2
TGTGCCAGCAGTTACTTAGGTGATGGCTACACCTTC
CASSYLGDGYTF
>TRBD1|TRBV19|-|TRBJ2-2
TGTGCCAGTATTCGGTTGGGACAGGGTTTGCCCGGGGAGCTGTTTTTT
CASIRLGQGLPGELFF
>-|TRBV7-8|-|TRBJ2-3
TGTGCCAGCAGGTCCGGGACTGGTATTGATACGCAGTATTTT
CASRSGTGIDTQYF
>TRBD2|TRBV7-3|-|TRBJ2-3
TGTGCCAGCAGCGGCGGGGGGCCCGGAGATACGCAGTATTTT
CASSGGGPGDTQYF
>-|TRBV27|-|TRBJ1-5
TGTGCCAGCAGTATGTATAGCAATCAGCCCCAGCATTTT
CASSMYSNQPQHF
>-|TRBV1|-|TRBJ1-4
TGCACCAGCAGCCAAGAAGAGGCCCCGACAGGTTCTGAAAAACTGTTTTTT
CTSSQEEAPTGSEKLFF
>-|TRBV27|-|TRBJ1-2
TGTGCCAGCAGTTCCTACAGGACCCAAGGTGGCTACACCTTC
CASSSYRTQGGYTF
>-|TRBV30|-|TRBJ2-7
TGTGCCTGGAGTGTGGGGCCAGCGGGCCCCTACGAGCAGTACTTC
CAWSVGPAGPYEQYF
>-|TRBV19|-|TRBJ2-5
TGTGCCAGTAGTCCCCAAATCAGGGGAGAGACCCAGTACTTC
CASSPQIRGETQYF
>-|TRBV7-9|-|TRBJ2-2
TGTGCCAGCAGCTTAGTAAGCGCCAGGGTAGCCGGGGAGCTGTTTTTT
CASSLVSARVAGELFF
>-|TRBV5-1|-|TRBJ2-5
TGCGCCAGCAGCTTGGCCGGGGAGACCCAGTACTTC
CASSLAGETQYF
>-|TRBV9|-|TRBJ1-1
TGTGCCAGCAGCGTAAAACCCTGGGTGGCTACTGAAGCTTTCTTT
CASSVKPWVATEAFF
>-|TRBV29-1|-|TRBJ2-7
TGCAGCGTTCTTCCAACTGTCCTCTCCTACGAGCAGTACTTC
CSVLPTVLSYEQYF
>-|TRBV7-8|-|TRBJ1-1
TGTGCCAGCAGCTTACGACAGCTGAACACTGAAGCTTTCTTT
CASSLRQLNTEAFF
>-|TRBV21-1|-|TRBJ1-4
TGTGCCAGCAGCAAAGATCCCCGGGGTGAAAAACTGTTTTTT
CASSKDPRGEKLFF
>-|TRBV19|-|TRBJ1-5
TGTGCCAGTAGCCCTCGGGACATTAGCAATCAGCCCCAGCATTTT
CASSPRDISNQPQHF
>TRBD1|TRBV2|-|TRBJ2-7
TGTGCCAGCAGTGTCGGGACAGGGGGCCACGAGCAGTACTTC
CASSVGTGGHEQYF
>-|TRBV19|-|TRBJ2-3
TGTGCCAGTAGTATATCTCTAATGGATACGCAGTATTTT
CASSISLMDTQYF
>-|TRBV18|-|TRBJ1-1
TGTGCCAGCTCACCGTTCAACACTGAAGCTTTCTTT
CASSPFNTEAFF
>TRBD1|TRBV30|-|TRBJ1-4
TGTGCCTGGGACAGGGTGTCAGGGAGTGAAAAACTGTTTTTT
CAWDRVSGSEKLFF
>TRBD2|TRBV6-5|-|TRBJ2-7
TGTGCCAGCAGTTACTGGGGGACTAACTCCTACGAGCAGTACTTC
CASSYWGTNSYEQYF
>-|TRBV7-9|-|TRBJ2-3
TGTGCCAGCAGCTTAACGGGGGTCAGCACAGATACGCAGTATTTT
CASSLTGVSTDTQYF
>-|TRBV4-1|-|TRBJ2-1
TGCGCCAGCAGCTCTCACCTCTCCAATGAGCAGTTCTTC
CASSSHLSNEQFF
>-|TRBV7-2|-|TRBJ2-7
TGTGCCAGCAGCTCGAGCTCCTACGAGCAGTACTTC
CASSSSSYEQYF
>-|TRBV6-5|-|TRBJ1-5
TGTGCCAGCAATTTTCGGGACAACAATCAGCCCCAGCATTTT
CASNFRDNNQPQHF
>-|TRBV13|-|TRBJ2-1
TGTGCCAGCAGCTCTGCCGACAATGAGCAGTTCTTC
CASSSADNEQFF
>-|TRBV27|-|TRBJ2-1
TGTGCCAGCAGTTTGCCCGTACAGGGACGGAATGAGCAGTTCTTC
CASSLPVQGRNEQFF
>-|TRBV10-3|-|TRBJ2-7
TGTGCCGTATCCCCAGGGGCGCACGAGCAGTACTTC
CAVSPGAHEQYF
>-|TRBV5-8|-|TRBJ2-1
TGTGCCAGCAGCCCCGGGACGCCCTACAATGAGCAGTTCTTC
CASSPGTPYNEQFF
>-|TRBV19|-|TRBJ1-5
TGTGCCAGTAGTATGTGGAGCGGCAGCAATCAGCCCCAGCATTTT
CASSMWSGSNQPQHF
>TRBD2|TRBV4-1|-|TRBJ2-1
TGCGCCAGCAGCCAATCCCTTCAGCCCCTTAGCGGGAGTATAAATGAGCAGTTCTTC
CASSQSLQPLSGSINEQFF
>TRBD2|TRBV30|-|TRBJ2-5
TGTGCCTGGAGTGGAGGACTAGCGAGTTACCAGGAGACCCAGTACTTC
CAWSGGLASYQETQYF
>-|TRBV2|-|TRBJ2-7
TGTGCCAGCAGGTCAACAACTACCCTTCCCTACGAGCAGTACTTC
CASRSTTTLPYEQYF